Only one count was recorded for the clone carrying this T cell receptor (beta chain). This record belongs to a study of cytomegalovirus exposure and HLA in healthy donors. With 60 Vbeta and 13 Jbeta primers, the PCR was carried out. The data were produced by immunoSEQ multiplex PCR, yet TCRdb's version contains in-frame clones alone and is incomplete. The data contain some 200,000 clones, approximately 84% of them singletons. Germline V gives CDR1 LNHDA, CDR2 SQIVND (reference sequence). V lost 6 bases and J lost 0, with 15 bases in between. CDR3 length equals 15 residues. Sequencing was done on a sample of PBMCs. The receptor comes from a man aged 50 to 59 in good health and CMV-seronegative. The chain employs TRBV19 and TRBJ2-7, with D possibly being TRBD1 (6 bases). DNA for the CDR3: TGTGCCAGTAGAAAGACAGGCGAAAGCTCCTACGAGCAGTACTTC. As protein: CASRKTGESSYEQYF.